The rows below give T cell receptor beta chains drawn from one sample of a study of shared clonotypes between healthy human individuals. The data were produced by immunoSEQ multiplex PCR, yet TCRdb's version contains in-frame clones alone and is incomplete. Found here are roughly 1,800,000 clones, less than 95% of them singletons; the top ten hold more than 0.9%. Sequences were obtained from naive CD8+ T cells sorted from blood. The receptors were gathered from a man younger than 35 in good health. Both conserved end residues are part of each CDR3. Fields, in order: D gene, V gene, J gene, clone size, CDR3 protein, CDR3 DNA. A D gene is named only where the DNA matches it firmly. Clone size is not always given. Where it is, it says once, few, many or a class for expanded clones.

D gene: NA
V gene: TRBV6-6
J gene: TRBJ2-5
clone size: NA
CDR3 protein: CASRSDQETQYF
CDR3 DNA: TGTGCCAGCAGATCAGACCAAGAGACCCAGTACTTC

D gene: NA
V gene: TRBV25-1
J gene: TRBJ2-5
clone size: NA
CDR3 protein: CASSATDGETQYF
CDR3 DNA: TGTGCCAGCAGTGCGACAGACGGAGAGACCCAGTACTTC

D gene: NA
V gene: TRBV28
J gene: TRBJ1-4
clone size: NA
CDR3 protein: CASTPPGTNEKLFF
CDR3 DNA: TGTGCCAGCACCCCACCGGGGACTAATGAAAAACTGTTTTTT

D gene: TRBD1
V gene: TRBV14
J gene: TRBJ2-5
clone size: once
CDR3 protein: CASSKRTGLEGTQYF
CDR3 DNA: TGTGCCAGCAGCAAAAGGACAGGGCTAGAGGGGACCCAGTACTTC

D gene: NA
V gene: TRBV9
J gene: TRBJ2-7
clone size: once
CDR3 protein: CASSVGDRFYEQYF
CDR3 DNA: TGTGCCAGCAGCGTCGGAGACAGATTCTACGAGCAGTACTTC

D gene: NA
V gene: TRBV6-5
J gene: TRBJ1-4
clone size: NA
CDR3 protein: CASSFTATNEKLFF
CDR3 DNA: TGTGCCAGCAGTTTTACGGCAACTAATGAAAAACTGTTTTTT

D gene: TRBD1
V gene: TRBV4-3
J gene: TRBJ2-7
clone size: NA
CDR3 protein: CASSQVLRQGNPFPEQYF
CDR3 DNA: TGCGCCAGCAGCCAAGTCCTAAGACAGGGGAACCCCTTCCCCGAGCAGTACTTC

D gene: TRBD1
V gene: TRBV28
J gene: TRBJ2-1
clone size: NA
CDR3 protein: CASLGRGPFHYNEQFF
CDR3 DNA: TGTGCCAGCTTGGGCAGGGGGCCTTTTCATTACAATGAGCAGTTCTTC

D gene: NA
V gene: TRBV30
J gene: TRBJ2-3
clone size: NA
CDR3 protein: CAWSVLDFGDTQYF
CDR3 DNA: TGTGCCTGGAGTGTACTTGATTTTGGAGATACGCAGTATTTT

D gene: NA
V gene: TRBV11-1
J gene: TRBJ2-2
clone size: NA
CDR3 protein: CASSPFTGELFF
CDR3 DNA: TGTGCCAGCAGCCCATTCACCGGGGAGCTGTTTTTT

D gene: TRBD1
V gene: TRBV10-1
J gene: TRBJ1-1
clone size: NA
CDR3 protein: CASSERTGGTEAFF
CDR3 DNA: TGCGCCAGCAGTGAGAGGACAGGGGGGACTGAAGCTTTCTTT

D gene: TRBD1
V gene: TRBV7-9
J gene: TRBJ2-7
clone size: NA
CDR3 protein: CASSFSGGGDEQYF
CDR3 DNA: TGTGCCAGCAGCTTTTCAGGGGGCGGAGACGAGCAGTACTTC

D gene: NA
V gene: TRBV25-1
J gene: TRBJ2-4
clone size: NA
CDR3 protein: CASSEYPQGGIQYF
CDR3 DNA: TGTGCCAGCAGTGAATATCCACAGGGCGGCATTCAGTACTTC

D gene: NA
V gene: TRBV5-8
J gene: TRBJ2-3
clone size: few
CDR3 protein: CASSLVRITDTQYF
CDR3 DNA: TGTGCCAGCAGCTTGGTTCGGATCACAGATACGCAGTATTTT

D gene: NA
V gene: TRBV5-1
J gene: TRBJ1-1
clone size: NA
CDR3 protein: CASSLEGLGSTEAFF
CDR3 DNA: TGCGCCAGCAGCTTGGAGGGGTTAGGGAGCACTGAAGCTTTCTTT

D gene: TRBD1
V gene: TRBV5-4
J gene: TRBJ1-2
clone size: NA
CDR3 protein: CASSLGTGGAEIYGYTF
CDR3 DNA: TGTGCCAGCAGCCTGGGGACAGGGGGCGCGGAGATCTATGGCTACACCTTC

D gene: NA
V gene: TRBV5-6
J gene: TRBJ2-7
clone size: NA
CDR3 protein: CASSGETYEQYF
CDR3 DNA: TGTGCCAGCAGCGGGGAGACCTACGAGCAGTACTTC

D gene: NA
V gene: TRBV27
J gene: TRBJ2-7
clone size: NA
CDR3 protein: CASSIQGEGHEQYF
CDR3 DNA: TGTGCCAGCAGTATACAGGGAGAGGGTCACGAGCAGTACTTC

D gene: TRBD2
V gene: TRBV4-3
J gene: TRBJ2-7
clone size: NA
CDR3 protein: CASSLGTSGSTHEQYF
CDR3 DNA: TGCGCCAGCAGCCTTGGGACTAGCGGGAGTACCCACGAGCAGTACTTC

D gene: NA
V gene: TRBV7-2
J gene: TRBJ2-3
clone size: NA
CDR3 protein: CASSELINPGVHTQYF
CDR3 DNA: TGTGCCAGCAGCGAACTCATTAATCCGGGGGTACATACGCAGTATTTT

D gene: NA
V gene: TRBV4-1
J gene: TRBJ2-1
clone size: NA
CDR3 protein: CASSLGASESYNEQFF
CDR3 DNA: TGCGCCAGCAGCCTGGGGGCTAGCGAATCTTACAATGAGCAGTTCTTC

D gene: TRBD2
V gene: TRBV4-1
J gene: TRBJ2-3
clone size: NA
CDR3 protein: CASSSGTSGTDTQYF
CDR3 DNA: TGCGCCAGCTCCTCCGGGACTAGCGGCACAGATACGCAGTATTTT

D gene: NA
V gene: TRBV27
J gene: TRBJ1-2
clone size: once
CDR3 protein: CASSSIQGFGGYTF
CDR3 DNA: TGTGCCAGCAGCTCCATTCAGGGTTTCGGTGGCTACACCTTC

D gene: NA
V gene: TRBV6-1
J gene: TRBJ2-1
clone size: NA
CDR3 protein: CASSEGAGKSSYNEQFF
CDR3 DNA: TGTGCCAGCAGTGAAGGAGCCGGGAAAAGCTCCTACAATGAGCAGTTCTTC

D gene: NA
V gene: TRBV7-2
J gene: TRBJ2-7
clone size: NA
CDR3 protein: CASSLTPGTHEQYF
CDR3 DNA: TGTGCCAGCAGCTTAACACCCGGGACACACGAGCAGTACTTC

D gene: NA
V gene: TRBV30
J gene: TRBJ2-7
clone size: NA
CDR3 protein: CAWSGRSYEQYF
CDR3 DNA: TGTGCCTGGAGTGGACGGTCCTACGAGCAGTACTTC

D gene: NA
V gene: TRBV27
J gene: TRBJ2-7
clone size: NA
CDR3 protein: CASSLSIWHEQYF
CDR3 DNA: TGTGCCAGCAGTTTATCGATCTGGCACGAGCAGTACTTC

D gene: NA
V gene: TRBV5-5
J gene: TRBJ2-7
clone size: NA
CDR3 protein: CASSLRATYEQYF
CDR3 DNA: TGTGCCAGCAGCTTGAGGGCGACCTACGAGCAGTACTTC

D gene: TRBD1
V gene: TRBV19
J gene: TRBJ1-4
clone size: NA
CDR3 protein: CASSDRGEKLFF
CDR3 DNA: TGTGCCAGTAGTGACAGGGGCGAAAAACTGTTTTTT

D gene: NA
V gene: TRBV15
J gene: TRBJ2-1
clone size: NA
CDR3 protein: CATHVLGSYNEQFF
CDR3 DNA: TGTGCCACCCACGTATTGGGCTCCTACAATGAGCAGTTCTTC

D gene: TRBD2
V gene: TRBV11-3
J gene: TRBJ2-3
clone size: NA
CDR3 protein: CASSLGRGDTDTQYF
CDR3 DNA: TGTGCCAGCAGCTTAGGTCGGGGGGACACAGATACGCAGTATTTT

D gene: TRBD2
V gene: TRBV4-1
J gene: TRBJ2-4
clone size: NA
CDR3 protein: CASSQAGLAGDIQYF
CDR3 DNA: TGCGCCAGCAGCCAGGCCGGACTAGCGGGTGACATTCAGTACTTC

D gene: NA
V gene: TRBV5-4
J gene: TRBJ2-2
clone size: NA
CDR3 protein: CASSLDGGPGELFF
CDR3 DNA: TGTGCCAGCAGCTTGGACGGGGGGCCCGGGGAGCTGTTTTTT

D gene: TRBD1
V gene: TRBV7-3
J gene: TRBJ1-5
clone size: NA
CDR3 protein: CASSSTGVPRRLGNQPQHF
CDR3 DNA: TGTGCCAGCAGTTCGACAGGGGTCCCGCGACGGTTGGGCAATCAGCCCCAGCATTTT

D gene: NA
V gene: TRBV28
J gene: TRBJ1-1
clone size: NA
CDR3 protein: CASSLRWRIPNTEAFF
CDR3 DNA: TGTGCCAGCAGTTTAAGGTGGCGCATACCTAACACTGAAGCTTTCTTT

D gene: NA
V gene: TRBV4-1
J gene: TRBJ1-1
clone size: NA
CDR3 protein: CASSHPIESTEAFF
CDR3 DNA: TGCGCCAGCAGCCATCCTATCGAGAGCACTGAAGCTTTCTTT

D gene: NA
V gene: TRBV4-3
J gene: TRBJ2-2
clone size: NA
CDR3 protein: CASSQDNGNTGELFF
CDR3 DNA: TGCGCCAGCAGCCAAGATAATGGGAACACCGGGGAGCTGTTTTTT

D gene: TRBD2
V gene: TRBV19
J gene: TRBJ2-1
clone size: NA
CDR3 protein: CASTSGDYNEQFF
CDR3 DNA: TGTGCCAGTACTAGCGGGGACTACAATGAGCAGTTCTTC